This T cell receptor (beta chain) was retrieved from a study of T cells in Graves' hyperthyroidism and ophthalmopathy. This CDR3 contains 17 residues. Germline V gene lookup returns CDR1 DFQATT and CDR2 SNEGSKA (reference sequence). This clonotype appeared many times. The investigators amplified TCR beta CDR3 regions from RNA transcripts. Initially, a first-round RT-PCR of the TCR CDR3 employed the HTBI primer set. TCRdb reprocessed the multiplex PCR reads with MiXCR, giving one entry per CDR3 protein. There are 700,000 or so distinct CDR3 sequences in the sample; roughly 17% occur only once, and approximately 8.4% lies in the top ten.

This chain links TRBV20-1 with TRBJ2-1; TRBD1 aligns across 8 bases. This clonotype was obtained from a man aged 18-30 years with Graves' hyperthyroidism. The sample comprised blood. Here the CDR3 DNA reads TGCAGCCCCGGACAGGGCGAGGCGGGACCCTCCTACAATGAGCAGTTCTTC. Its translation: CSPGQGEAGPSYNEQFF.